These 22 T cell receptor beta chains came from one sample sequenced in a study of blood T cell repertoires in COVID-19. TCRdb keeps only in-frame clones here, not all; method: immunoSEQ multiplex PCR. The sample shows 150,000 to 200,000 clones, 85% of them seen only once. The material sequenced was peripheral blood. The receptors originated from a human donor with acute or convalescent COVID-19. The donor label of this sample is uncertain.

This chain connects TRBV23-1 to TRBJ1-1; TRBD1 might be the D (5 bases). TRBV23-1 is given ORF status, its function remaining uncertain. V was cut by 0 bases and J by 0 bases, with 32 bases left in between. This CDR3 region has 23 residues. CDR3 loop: CASSQSFTRLGHPADRLNTEAFF. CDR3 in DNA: TGCGCCAGCAGTCAATCCTTTACCCGCCTTGGACACCCCGCCGACAGATTGAACACTGAAGCTTTCTTT.

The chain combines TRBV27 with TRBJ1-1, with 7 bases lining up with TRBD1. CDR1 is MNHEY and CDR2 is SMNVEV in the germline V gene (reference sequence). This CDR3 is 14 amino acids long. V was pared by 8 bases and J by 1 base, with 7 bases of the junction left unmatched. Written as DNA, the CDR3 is TGTGCCAGCTCTACTCAGGGGGAGAACACTGAAGCTTTCTTT. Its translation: CASSTQGENTEAFF.

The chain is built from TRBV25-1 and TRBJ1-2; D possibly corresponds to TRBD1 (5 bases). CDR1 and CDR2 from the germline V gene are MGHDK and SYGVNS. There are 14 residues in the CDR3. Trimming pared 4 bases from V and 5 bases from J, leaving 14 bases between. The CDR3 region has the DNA TGTGCCAGCAGTGCAGGGTGGGGCCTTTATGGCTACACCTTC. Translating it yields CASSAGWGLYGYTF.

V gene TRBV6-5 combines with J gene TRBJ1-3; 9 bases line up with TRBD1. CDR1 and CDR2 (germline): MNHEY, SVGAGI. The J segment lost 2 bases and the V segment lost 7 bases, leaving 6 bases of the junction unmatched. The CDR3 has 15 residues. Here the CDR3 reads CASTGDRDAGNTIYF. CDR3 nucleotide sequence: TGTGCCAGCACCGGGGACAGGGATGCTGGAAACACCATATATTTT.

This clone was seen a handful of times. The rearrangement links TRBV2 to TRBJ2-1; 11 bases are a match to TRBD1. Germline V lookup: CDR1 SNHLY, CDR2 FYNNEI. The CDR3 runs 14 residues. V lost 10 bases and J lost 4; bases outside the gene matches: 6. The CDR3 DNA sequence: TGTGCCACCCTTAGGGACAGGGGGTACAATGAGCAGTTCTTC. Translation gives CATLRDRGYNEQFF.

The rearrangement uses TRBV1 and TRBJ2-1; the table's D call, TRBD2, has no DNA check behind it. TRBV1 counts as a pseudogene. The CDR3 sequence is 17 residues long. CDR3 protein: CTSSQDAGLAGNYEQFF. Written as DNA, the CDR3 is TGCACCAGCAGCCAAGATGCGGGACTAGCGGGGAACTATGAGCAGTTCTTC.

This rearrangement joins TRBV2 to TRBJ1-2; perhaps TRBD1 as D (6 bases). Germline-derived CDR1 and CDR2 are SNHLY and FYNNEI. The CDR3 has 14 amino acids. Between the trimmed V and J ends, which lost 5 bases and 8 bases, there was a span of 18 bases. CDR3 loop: CASSRDRQAKGYTF. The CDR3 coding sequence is TGTGCCAGCAGTAGGGACCGACAGGCTAAGGGCTACACCTTC.

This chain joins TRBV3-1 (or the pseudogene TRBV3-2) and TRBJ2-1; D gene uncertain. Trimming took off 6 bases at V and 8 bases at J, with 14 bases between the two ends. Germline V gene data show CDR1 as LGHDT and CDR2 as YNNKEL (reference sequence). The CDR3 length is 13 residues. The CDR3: CASSPPYTDEQFF. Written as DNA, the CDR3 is TGTGCCAGCAGTCCCCCTTATACTGATGAGCAGTTCTTC.

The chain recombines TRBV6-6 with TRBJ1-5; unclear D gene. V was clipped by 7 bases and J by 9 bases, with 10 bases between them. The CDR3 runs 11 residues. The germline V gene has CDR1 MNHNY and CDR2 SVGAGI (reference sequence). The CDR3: CASTNSGPQHF. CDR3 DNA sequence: TGTGCCAGCACCAACTCGGGGCCCCAGCATTTT.

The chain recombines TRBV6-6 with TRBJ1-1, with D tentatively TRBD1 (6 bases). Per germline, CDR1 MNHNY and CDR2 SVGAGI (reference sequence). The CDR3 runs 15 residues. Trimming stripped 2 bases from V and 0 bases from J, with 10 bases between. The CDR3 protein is CASSYTDRLNTEAFF. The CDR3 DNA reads TGTGCCAGCAGTTACACGGACAGACTGAACACTGAAGCTTTCTTT.

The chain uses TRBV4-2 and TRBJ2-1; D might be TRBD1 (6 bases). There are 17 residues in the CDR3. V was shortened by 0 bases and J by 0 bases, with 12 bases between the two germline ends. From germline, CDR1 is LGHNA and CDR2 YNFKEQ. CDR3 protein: CASSQDGGLSSYNEQFF. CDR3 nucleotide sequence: TGTGCCAGCAGCCAAGATGGGGGCCTTAGCTCCTACAATGAGCAGTTCTTC.

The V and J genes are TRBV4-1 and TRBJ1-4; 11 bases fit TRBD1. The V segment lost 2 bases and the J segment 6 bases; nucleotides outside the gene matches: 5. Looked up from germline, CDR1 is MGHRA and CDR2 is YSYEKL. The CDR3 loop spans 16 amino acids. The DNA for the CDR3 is TGCGCCAGCAGCCAACCGGACAGGGGGCGTTATGAAAAACTGTTTTTT. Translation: CASSQPDRGRYEKLFF.

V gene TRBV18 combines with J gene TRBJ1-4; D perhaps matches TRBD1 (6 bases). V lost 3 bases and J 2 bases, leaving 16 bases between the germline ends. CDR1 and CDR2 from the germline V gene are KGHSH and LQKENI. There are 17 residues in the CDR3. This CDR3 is CASSPPTGLGTNEKLFF. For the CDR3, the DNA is TGTGCCAGCTCACCGCCTACAGGGTTGGGGACTAATGAAAAACTGTTTTTT.

CDR3 loop: CASSLDFGRRGDSGNTIYF. The CDR3 coding sequence is TGTGCCAGCAGCTTAGATTTTGGCAGACGGGGGGACTCTGGAAACACCATATATTTT. This rearrangement joins TRBV11-2 to TRBJ1-3, with a tentative D call TRBD1 (5 bases). CDR3 length: 19 amino acids. Germline CDR1 is SGHAT and CDR2 is FQNNGV. Trimming took 0 bases from V and 0 from J, leaving 18 bases between them.

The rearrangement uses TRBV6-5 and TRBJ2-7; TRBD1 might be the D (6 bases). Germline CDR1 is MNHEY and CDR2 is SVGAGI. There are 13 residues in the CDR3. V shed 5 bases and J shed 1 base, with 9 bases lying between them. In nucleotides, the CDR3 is TGTGCCAGCAGTCCTGGACAGTCCTACGAGCAGTACTTC. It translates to CASSPGQSYEQYF.

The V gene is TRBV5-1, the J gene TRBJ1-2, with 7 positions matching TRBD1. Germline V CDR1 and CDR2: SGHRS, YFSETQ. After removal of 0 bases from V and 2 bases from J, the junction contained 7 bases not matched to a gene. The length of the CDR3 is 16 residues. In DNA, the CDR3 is TGCGCCAGCAGCTTGGGGGGGACAGCGACCAACTATGGCTACACCTTC. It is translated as CASSLGGTATNYGYTF.

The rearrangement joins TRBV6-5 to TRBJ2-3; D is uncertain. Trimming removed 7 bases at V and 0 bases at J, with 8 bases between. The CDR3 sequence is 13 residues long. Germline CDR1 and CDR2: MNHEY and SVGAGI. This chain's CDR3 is CASTASSTDTQYF. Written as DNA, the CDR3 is TGTGCCAGCACTGCGAGCAGCACAGATACGCAGTATTTT.

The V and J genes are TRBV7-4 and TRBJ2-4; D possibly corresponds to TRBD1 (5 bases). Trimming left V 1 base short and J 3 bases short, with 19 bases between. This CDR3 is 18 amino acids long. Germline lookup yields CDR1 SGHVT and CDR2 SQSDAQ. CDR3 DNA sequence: TGTGCCAGCAGCTTAGGGGGCCCTCTAACAATCCACAAAAACATTCAGTACTTC. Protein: CASSLGGPLTIHKNIQYF.

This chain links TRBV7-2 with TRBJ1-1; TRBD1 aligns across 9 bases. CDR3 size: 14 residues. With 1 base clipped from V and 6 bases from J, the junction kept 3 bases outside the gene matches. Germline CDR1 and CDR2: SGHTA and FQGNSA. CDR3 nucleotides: TGTGCCAGCAGCTTAGGACAGGGGGTCCCTGAAGCTTTCTTT. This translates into CASSLGQGVPEAFF. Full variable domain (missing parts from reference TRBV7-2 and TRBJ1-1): GAGVSQSPSNKVTEKGKDVELRCDPISGHTALYWYRQSLGQGLEFLIYFQGNSAPDKSGLPSDRFSAERTGGSVSTLTIQRTQQEDSAVYLCASSLGQGVPEAFFGQGTRLTVV.

The CDR3 sequence: CASRVAGGPTGELFF. Here the CDR3 DNA reads TGTGCCAGCAGGGTAGCGGGGGGGCCCACCGGGGAGCTGTTTTTT. This chain links TRBV6-5 with TRBJ2-2; 11 bases map to TRBD2. This CDR3 contains 15 residues. Germline V gene lookup returns CDR1 MNHEY and CDR2 SVGAGI. V lost 6 bases, J lost 4 bases, and 4 bases stayed unmatched.

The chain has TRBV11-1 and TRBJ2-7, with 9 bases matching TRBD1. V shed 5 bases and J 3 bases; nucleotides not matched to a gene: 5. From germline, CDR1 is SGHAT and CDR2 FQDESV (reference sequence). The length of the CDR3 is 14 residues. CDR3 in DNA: TGTGCCAGCAGCCCTGGGACAGGGATCTACGAGCAGTACTTC. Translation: CASSPGTGIYEQYF.

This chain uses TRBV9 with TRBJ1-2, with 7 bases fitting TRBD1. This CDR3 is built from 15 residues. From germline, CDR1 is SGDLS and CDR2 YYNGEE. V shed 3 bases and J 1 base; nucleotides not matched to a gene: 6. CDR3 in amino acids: CASSAVGQDNYGYTF. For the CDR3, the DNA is TGTGCCAGCAGCGCCGTCGGACAGGATAACTATGGCTACACCTTC.